The source of this TCR beta chain is a study of OX40 agonist ivuxolimab in advanced cancers. For the study at large: Patients were infused with ivuxolimab every 2 weeks at 0.01 to 10 mg/kg. Participants averaged approximately 60 years of age (range roughly 23 to 80) and were roughly 80% male.

Patients were excluded for autoimmune disease history or systemic immunosuppression. Here immunoSEQ multiplex PCR was the method, and the copy in TCRdb shows in-frame clones only, minus some. This table has under 50,000 clones, about 88% appearing once. Germline CDR1 SGHVS, CDR2 FNYEAQ. V lost 3 bases to trimming and J lost 0 bases, with 7 bases between them. CDR3 length: 14 residues. The rearrangement joins TRBV7-6 to TRBJ2-3; unclear D gene. The TCR originated in an adult with an advanced solid tumor such as melanoma, head and neck, liver or kidney cancer. This material consisted of CD4+ or CD8+ T cells sorted from blood, taken in a trial of the OX40 agonist ivuxolimab. The CDR3 is CASSFFPSTDTQYF. The CDR3 nucleotides are TGTGCCAGCAGCTTTTTTCCTAGCACAGATACGCAGTATTTT. The full variable domain, its missing parts supplied by reference TRBV7-6 and TRBJ2-3, is GAGVSQSPRYKVTKRGQDVALRCDPISGHVSLYWYRQALGQGPEFLTYFNYEAQQDKSGLPNDRFSAERPEGSISTLTIQRTEQRDSAMYRCASSFFPSTDTQYFGPGTRLTVL.